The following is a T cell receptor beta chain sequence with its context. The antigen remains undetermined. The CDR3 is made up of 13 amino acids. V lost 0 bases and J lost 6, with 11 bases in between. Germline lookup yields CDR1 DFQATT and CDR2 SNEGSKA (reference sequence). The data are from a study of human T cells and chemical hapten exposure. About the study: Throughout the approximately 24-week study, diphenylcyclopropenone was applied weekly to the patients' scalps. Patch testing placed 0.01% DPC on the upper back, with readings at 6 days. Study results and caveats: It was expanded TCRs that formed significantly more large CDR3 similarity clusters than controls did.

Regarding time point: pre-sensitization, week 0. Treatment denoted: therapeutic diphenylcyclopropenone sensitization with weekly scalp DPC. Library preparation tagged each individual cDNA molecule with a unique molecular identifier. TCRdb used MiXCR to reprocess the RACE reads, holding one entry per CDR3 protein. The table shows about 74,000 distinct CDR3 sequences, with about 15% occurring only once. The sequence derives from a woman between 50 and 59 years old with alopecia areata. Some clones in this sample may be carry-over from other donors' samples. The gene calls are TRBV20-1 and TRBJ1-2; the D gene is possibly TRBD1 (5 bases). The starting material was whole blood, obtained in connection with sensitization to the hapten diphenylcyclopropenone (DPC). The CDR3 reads CSARDRAGNGYTF. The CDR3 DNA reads TGCAGTGCTAGAGATCGGGCAGGGAATGGCTACACCTTC.